Sequencing of this T cell receptor (beta chain) was carried out in a study of blood T cells in healthy people across ages (dated by TCRdb to between 2014 and 2017). Looking at the study overall: In model experiments, roughly one uniquely barcoded TCR beta cDNA molecule per two T cells was captured by template switching. Using deep sequencing normalized with unique cDNA molecular identifiers, the study measured how TCR beta repertoire diversity changes with age. Two additional independent replicas of 1 million unique cDNA reads from the same blood draw were analyzed for two donors (one aged 18 to 30 and one aged 80 or older). The donors were divided into four age groups: young (average approximately 17 years), middle-aged (almost 40), aged (approximately 62) and long-lived (around 80).

The donors were roughly 40 Caucasian individuals from Russia, aged roughly 6 to 100 years, who were systemically healthy. Around 10 milliliters of peripheral blood were collected from each donor into EDTA-treated Vacutainer tubes. Ficoll-Paque density-gradient centrifugation was used to isolate PBMCs, with at least 6.5 million per sample. Trizol reagent was used to extract total RNA from the PBMCs, yielding at least 6 micrograms per sample. For every donor, flow cytometry on a PBMC aliquot measured the percentage of naive CD45RAhigh/CD27high T cells. Broad study findings and their caveats: The percentage of naive T cells measured by flow cytometry correlated strongly with observed TCR beta diversity. Donor CMV infection status was unknown, potentially confounding age-related changes in expanded clonotypes. Estimates of total diversity based on one million sequenced T cells were regarded as lower bounds and as underestimates. As age increased, observed TCR beta diversity per million T cells dropped in a roughly linear way, and a significant reduction was already evident by age about 40. Because profiling used bulk unsorted PBMCs, naive and antigen-experienced compartments could not be compared conclusively. Compared with the aged group, the long-lived group had more naive CD4+ T cells, fewer expanded clones and increased TCR diversity, a pattern suggesting age selection.

The library was made by 5' RACE. The sequencer listed for this sample is Illumina HiSeq 2500. A second PCR of roughly 7 to 11 cycles was performed with a sample-barcoded 5' primer and a J-beta primer mix. Each TCR beta cDNA molecule received a unique molecular identifier from a template-switch 5' adaptor carrying 12 random nucleotides. Each sample yielded at least 3 million CDR3-containing paired-end reads. The Mint cDNA synthesis kit, primed by a TRBC-specific oligonucleotide, was used to synthesize first-strand cDNA from all RNA. Following uracil-DNA glycosylase treatment, all cDNA underwent a first 18-cycle PCR with the universal primers M1SS and BC2_uni_R. Concerning the study's data processing: For normalization, 1 million high-quality reads, each with a distinct molecular identifier, were randomly selected from each sample. Instead of being binned into consensus sequences, reads that shared molecular identifiers were thrown out. MiTCR, with a Q25 quality threshold and the strictest error-elimination algorithm, was used for CDR3 identification, clonotype clustering and error correction. A nonparametric unseen species model with Euler transformation was used to estimate a lower bound on total TCR beta diversity. The public reads were reanalyzed by TCRdb: fastp trimming at Q25, MiXCR alignment, in-frame beta chains only. Each CDR3 protein gets just one entry, which takes the most common genes and DNA from the rows behind it. The V and J calls, along with clone size, are taken from TCRdb and not from the paper's own processing. For this sample there are around 820,000 distinct CDR3 sequences; approximately 25% appear just once. The ten largest clones add up to roughly 3.5% of the sample.

Regarding this clonotype: No cognate antigen has been identified for it. Per-base qualities were not stored, and no clone one base away is much larger.

Looking up the germline V gene (reference sequence) yields CDR1 SEHNR and CDR2 FQNEAQ. V is cut back by 6 bases and J by 9 bases, with 5 bases in the junction unmatched. The CDR3 spans 12 residues, from the cysteine through the phenylalanine. The kept DNA is CDR3 alone, 36 bases in frame from the first base. The same sample was also studied in work on T cells of mothers and their children. From the second report: Nine systemically healthy Caucasian individuals served as donors, namely three mothers together with their six children. cDNA synthesis consumed the entire amount of extracted RNA, loaded at around 1.5 ug RNA in each 15 ul reaction. In the second PCR, sample barcodes and 2-4 random nucleotides were introduced via the M1S primer. Each mother yielded over 9.5 million TCR beta CDR3 reads and each child roughly 3.1 million reads. In both related and unrelated pairs, thymic selection shapes the output of TCR recombination in a similar way, with inherited differences having only a minor effect. Normalized repertoire overlap in related mother-child pairs was always slightly higher than in unrelated mother-child pairs, but the difference was never significant. Persistent microchimeric T cell clones were not detected, at a sensitivity of about 100 clones per million clonotypes. Deep NGS was used in the study to compare the TCR beta repertoires of mothers and children and to look for features that separate related mother-child pairs from unrelated individuals. Mothers averaged roughly 40 +/- 4 years of age and children averaged approximately 11 +/- 4 years. After adapter ligation was performed with NEBNext reagents, the libraries were sequenced on an Illumina HiSeq 2000 with 100+100 nt paired-end reads. To prevent cross-contamination, the mother and child libraries were prepared a month apart and were sequenced in separate runs. For each donor, somewhere between 500,000 and 2,000,000 distinct TCR beta clonotypes were identified. Naive TCR beta clonotypes were estimated from low-frequency clonotypes matched to each donor's FACS-determined naive share, without sorting.

The material sequenced was blood. This receptor was obtained from a boy between 5 and 17 years old in good health. The chain joins TRBV7-9 to TRBJ2-1, and TRBD1 matches 7 of the central bases. The DNA sequence is as follows: TGTGCCAGCAGGCCAGGGGGTGCTGAGCAGTTCTTC. This translates into CASRPGGAEQFF.